The source of this T cell receptor (beta chain) is a study of T cell responses to AZD1222 COVID-19 vaccine. A word on this clone: What it binds is not known.

Germline assignment: CDR1 MGHRA and CDR2 YSYEKL. Trimming left V 0 bases short and J 7 bases short, with 16 bases between. CDR3 length equals 15 residues. Study observations and caveats: After two AZD1222 doses, spike-specific TCR breadth and depth rose versus day 0. Nearly half of spike-specific TCRs reportedly target unmutated variant regions. Scientists sampled the repertoires only once the peak T cell response had passed. Donors were chiefly white British, with a greater number of females, and clonal diversity was perhaps underestimated.

The table came from immunoSEQ multiplex PCR; TCRdb's copy has only in-frame clones and leaves some out. The sample lists 130,000 or so clones; roughly 90% were seen once. The specimen was peripheral blood, collected on day 0 of AZD1222 vaccination. The source of this sequence is an adult in good health. The chain joins TRBV4-1 to TRBJ2-7; D assignment may be TRBD1 or TRBD2 (6 bases each). The CDR3 DNA is TGCGCCAGCAGCCAAGATCCATCCCAGGGGAGGGAGCAGTACTTC. The encoded protein is CASSQDPSQGREQYF.